The clone carrying this T cell receptor (beta chain) came up many times. The antigen remains undetermined. MiXCR was run by TCRdb on the RT-PCR reads, yielding one entry per CDR3 protein. This sample has hundreds of thousands of distinct CDR3 sequences; 11% to 15% occur once, and the top ten carry 5.5% to 7%. These data are taken from a study of response to subunit inactivated influenza vaccine. Findings and caveats of the study: The authors offered the suggestion that each seasonal influenza vaccination recruits few new T cells.

The CDR3 length is 14 residues. The germline CDR1 and CDR2 sequences are SNHLY and FYNNEI. V shed 7 bases and J 4 bases; nucleotides not matched to a gene: 9. The J gene is TRBJ2-5, the V gene TRBV2, with TRBD2 matching over 7 bases. The sample in question was PBMCs from blood, obtained 14 days before vaccination. The sequence was collected from a man in his fifties or sixties who received an inactivated influenza vaccine. The DNA of the CDR3 is TGTGCCAGCACTCAGGCGGGGAGGGCAGAGACCCAGTACTTC. Protein sequence: CASTQAGRAETQYF.